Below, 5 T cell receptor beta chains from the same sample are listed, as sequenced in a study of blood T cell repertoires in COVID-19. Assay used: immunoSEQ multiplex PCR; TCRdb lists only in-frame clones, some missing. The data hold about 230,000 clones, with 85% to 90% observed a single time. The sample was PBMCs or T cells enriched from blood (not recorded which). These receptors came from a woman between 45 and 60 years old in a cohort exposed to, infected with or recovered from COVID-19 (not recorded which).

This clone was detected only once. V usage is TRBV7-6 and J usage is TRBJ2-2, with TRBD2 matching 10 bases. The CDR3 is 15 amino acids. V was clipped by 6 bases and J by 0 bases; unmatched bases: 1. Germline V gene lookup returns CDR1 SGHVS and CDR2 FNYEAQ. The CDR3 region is CASRGLATNTGELFF. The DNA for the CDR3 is TGTGCCAGCAGGGGACTAGCGACGAACACCGGGGAGCTGTTTTTT.

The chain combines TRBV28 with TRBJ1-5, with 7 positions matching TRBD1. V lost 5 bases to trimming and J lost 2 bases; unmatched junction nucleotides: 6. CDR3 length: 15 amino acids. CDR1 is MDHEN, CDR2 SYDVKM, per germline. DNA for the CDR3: TGTGCCAGCAGTGAAGCTCAGGGGGGCAATCAGCCCCAGCATTTT. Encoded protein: CASSEAQGGNQPQHF.

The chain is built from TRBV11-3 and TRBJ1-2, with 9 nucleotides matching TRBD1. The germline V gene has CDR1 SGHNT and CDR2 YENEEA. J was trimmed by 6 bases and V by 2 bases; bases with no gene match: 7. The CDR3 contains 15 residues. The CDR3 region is CASSLRDRDIHGYTF. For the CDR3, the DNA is TGTGCCAGCAGCTTAAGGGACAGGGACATCCATGGCTACACCTTC.

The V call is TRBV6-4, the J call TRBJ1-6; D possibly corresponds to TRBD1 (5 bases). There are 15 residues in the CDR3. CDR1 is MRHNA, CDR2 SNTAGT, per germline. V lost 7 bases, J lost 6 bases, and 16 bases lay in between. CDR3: CASNGTGTPNSPLHF. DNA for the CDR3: TGTGCCAGCAACGGGACTGGGACCCCTAATTCACCCCTCCACTTT.

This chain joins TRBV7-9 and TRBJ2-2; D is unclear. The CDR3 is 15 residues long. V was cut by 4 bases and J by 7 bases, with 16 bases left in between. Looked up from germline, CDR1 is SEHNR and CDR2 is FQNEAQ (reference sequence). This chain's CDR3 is CASSSQYIYGGELFF. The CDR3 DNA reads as TGTGCCAGCAGCTCACAATATATATATGGCGGGGAGCTGTTTTTT.